The next 13 T cell receptor beta chains were all read from a single sample in a study of blood T cell repertoires in COVID-19. This table comes from immunoSEQ multiplex PCR, and its TCRdb copy is limited to in-frame clones, with some not included. The sample consists of around 98,000 clones, around 82% of them appearing once. The source material was peripheral blood. Receptors were obtained from a man aged 65-85 years with active or convalescent COVID-19.

The rearrangement uses TRBV2 and TRBJ2-5; 15 nucleotides align to TRBD2. Germline V gene lookup returns CDR1 SNHLY and CDR2 FYNNEI. With 3 bases clipped from V and 1 base from J, the junction kept 3 bases outside the gene matches. The CDR3 length is 17 residues. CDR3: CASSDRGLAGGQETQYF. The DNA for the CDR3 is TGTGCCAGCAGTGATAGGGGACTAGCGGGGGGCCAAGAGACCCAGTACTTC.

This clone was seen once. The rearrangement links TRBV20-1 to TRBJ2-1, with TRBD2 identical over 7 bases. This CDR3 region has 13 residues. Per germline, CDR1 DFQATT and CDR2 SNEGSKA (reference sequence). J lost 8 bases, V lost 3 bases, and 7 bases had no gene match. CDR3 protein: CSASLERGDEQFF. CDR3 nucleotides: TGCAGTGCTAGTTTGGAGCGGGGCGATGAGCAGTTCTTC.

J is TRBJ1-3 and V is TRBV30; the D gene is possibly TRBD1 (6 bases). In germline, CDR1 is GTSNPN, CDR2 SVGIG (reference sequence). The V end was cut by 0 bases, the J end by 0 bases, with 12 bases between. The CDR3 is 16 amino acids. The CDR3 sequence: CAWSVLDSFSGNTIYF. For the CDR3, the DNA is TGTGCCTGGAGTGTCTTGGACAGCTTCTCTGGAAACACCATATATTTT.

The chain is built from TRBV6-5 and TRBJ1-1; D not certain. This CDR3 comprises 14 residues. Germline V gives CDR1 MNHEY, CDR2 SVGAGI. Trimming cost V 6 bases and J 0 bases, with 11 bases left between them. CDR3 sequence: CASRRDTVNTEAFF. In nucleotides, the CDR3 is TGTGCCAGCAGGCGGGATACCGTGAACACTGAAGCTTTCTTT.

The chain recombines TRBV5-6 with TRBJ1-6; the match to TRBD1 covers 7 bases. The CDR3 is 13 residues long. CDR1 is SGHDT and CDR2 is YYEEEE in the germline V gene. The junction had 5 bases not matched to a gene; V was cut back by 4 bases and J by 10 bases. DNA of the CDR3: TGTGCCAGCAGCCTGGACAGGCGGTCACCCCTCCACTTT. Its translation: CASSLDRRSPLHF.

The rearrangement joins TRBV19 to TRBJ2-1, with 9 bases aligning to TRBD2. Per germline, CDR1 LNHDA and CDR2 SQIVND (reference sequence). CDR3 size: 14 residues. The J segment lost 9 bases and the V segment lost 9 bases, leaving 12 bases of the junction unmatched. This CDR3 is CASTSGGIPPEQFF. The DNA of the CDR3 is TGTGCCAGCACCAGCGGGGGGATACCCCCTGAGCAGTTCTTC. Full variable domain (missing parts from reference TRBV19 and TRBJ2-1): DGGITQSPKYLFRKEGQNVTLSCEQNLNHDAMYWYRQDPGQGLRLIYYSQIVNDFQKGDIAEGYSVSREKKESFPLTVTSAQKNPTAFYLCASTSGGIPPEQFFGPGTRLTVL.

The chain is built from TRBV6-2 or TRBV6-3 and TRBJ2-4, with D possibly being TRBD1 (6 bases). Per germline, CDR1 MNHEY and CDR2 SVGEGT. The CDR3 has 16 amino acids. The germline V and J ends were trimmed by 6 bases and 0 bases, with 15 bases remaining between them. The CDR3 spells CASSFGQLLAKNIQYF. CDR3 DNA: TGTGCCAGCAGCTTCGGACAGTTACTAGCCAAAAACATTCAGTACTTC.

With respect to this clone: This sample also contains other DNA sequences that code for the same CDR3. The J gene is TRBJ1-3, the V gene TRBV5-5; D gene unclear. The CDR3 consists of 15 residues. With 3 bases removed from V and 0 bases from J, the gap between germline ends came to 10 bases. Per germline, CDR1 SGHKS and CDR2 YYEKEE (reference sequence). The CDR3 loop reads CASSSTDSSGNTIYF. In nucleotides, the CDR3 is TGTGCCAGCAGCTCAACCGATAGCTCTGGAAACACCATATATTTT.

The gene calls are TRBV3-1 (or the pseudogene TRBV3-2) and TRBJ1-6, with TRBD1 identical over 7 bases. The CDR3 extends over 14 amino acids. Germline lookup yields CDR1 LGHDT and CDR2 YNNKEL (reference sequence). J lost 8 bases, V lost 6 bases, and 7 bases had no gene match. Written as DNA, the CDR3 is TGTGCCAGCAGAAGGGGACAGCTCGATTCACCCCTCCACTTT. This translates into CASRRGQLDSPLHF.

V usage is TRBV4-1 and J usage is TRBJ2-7; 8 bases fit TRBD1. CDR3 length: 14 amino acids. The junction had 2 bases not matched to a gene; V was cut back by 2 bases and J by 2 bases. Per germline, CDR1 MGHRA and CDR2 YSYEKL. DNA for the CDR3: TGCGCCAGCAGCCAAACAGGGGGAACCTACGAGCAGTACTTC. The encoded protein is CASSQTGGTYEQYF.

The V gene is TRBV2, the J gene TRBJ1-6; D perhaps matches TRBD1 (6 bases). The germline V gene has CDR1 SNHLY and CDR2 FYNNEI. This CDR3 has 12 residues. Trimming took off 8 bases at V and 10 bases at J, with 12 bases between the two ends. This CDR3 reads CASLQGLSPLHF. The CDR3 DNA reads TGTGCCAGCCTACAGGGATTGTCACCCCTCCACTTT.

This clone was seen only a few times. This CDR3 is also generated by other DNA sequences in the sample. The chain is built from TRBV30 and TRBJ1-5; 11 nucleotides line up with TRBD1. Germline CDR1 reads GTSNPN; CDR2 reads SVGIG (reference sequence). CDR3 size: 15 residues. V trimming: 3 bases; J trimming: 6 bases; junction bases outside the gene matches: 7. The CDR3 DNA sequence: TGTGCCTGGAGCCCAGGACAGGGGGCGGGTCAGCCCCAGCATTTT. Translating it yields CAWSPGQGAGQPQHF.

The table lists this clone with a count of one. This chain uses TRBV2 with TRBJ2-1; 10 bases match TRBD2. The CDR3 is 18 amino acids. The germline gives CDR1 SNHLY, CDR2 FYNNEI. V trimming: 6 bases; J trimming: 7 bases; junction bases outside the gene matches: 18. In nucleotides, the CDR3 is TGTGCCAGCAGCCCGAGCAGCGGGGGGGCCAGAGCAAGGAATGAGCAGTTCTTC. Encoded protein: CASSPSSGGARARNEQFF.